The 10 T cell receptor beta chains given below trace back to one sample, sequenced in a study of blood T cell repertoires in COVID-19. Method: immunoSEQ multiplex PCR; TCRdb's copy keeps in-frame clones and lacks some. The sample yields roughly 350,000 clones, under 95% seen once. The source material was peripheral blood. Source of these receptors: a woman between 18 and 30 years old who had recovered from COVID-19.

This sequence joins TRBV27 and TRBJ2-7, with TRBD2 matching 8 bases. CDR3 length: 20 amino acids. J gave up 0 bases and V 6 bases, and 22 bases lay outside the gene matches. The germline V gene encodes CDR1 MNHEY and CDR2 SMNVEV (reference sequence). CDR3 bases: TGTGCCAGCAGCCCTCCCCCCGGGGGTAGCGGGACTTTTTCCTCCTACGAGCAGTACGTC. It codes for CASSPPPGGSGTFSSYEQYV.

This chain connects TRBV19 to TRBJ2-1; 8 nucleotides line up with TRBD2. The V and J ends lost 0 bases and 2 bases, in that order; junction bases with no gene match: 9. The CDR3 loop spans 18 amino acids. Germline V CDR1 and CDR2: LNHDA, SQIVND (reference sequence). CDR3 sequence reads: CASSIDLGAGGPYNEQFF. Here the CDR3 DNA reads TGTGCCAGTAGTATAGATCTAGGGGCGGGAGGTCCCTACAATGAGCAGTTCTTC. Looking up the rest from reference TRBV19 and TRBJ2-1 gives the full variable domain: DGGITQSPKYLFRKEGQNVTLSCEQNLNHDAMYWYRQDPGQGLRLIYYSQIVNDFQKGDIAEGYSVSREKKESFPLTVTSAQKNPTAFYLCASSIDLGAGGPYNEQFFGPGTRLTVL.

In its sample, this clone was seen once. The genes are TRBV7-2 and TRBJ1-4; D is unclear. The germline gives CDR1 SGHTA, CDR2 FQGNSA. CDR3 size: 14 residues. V lost 4 bases, J lost 3 bases, and 9 bases lay in between. The CDR3 protein is CASSSGYANEKLFF. CDR3 DNA sequence: TGTGCCAGCAGCTCGGGGTACGCTAATGAAAAACTGTTTTTT.

CDR3 sequence reads: CASSITLAATDTQYF. The CDR3 DNA sequence: TGTGCCAGTAGTATTACCCTAGCGGCCACAGATACGCAGTATTTT. The chain recombines TRBV19 with TRBJ2-3; 7 bases align to TRBD2. Germline loops: CDR1 LNHDA, CDR2 SQIVND (reference sequence). The trim removed 3 bases at V and 2 bases at J, leaving 5 bases unmatched. This CDR3 comprises 15 residues. Full variable domain (outside the CDR3, taken from reference TRBV19 and TRBJ2-3): DGGITQSPKYLFRKEGQNVTLSCEQNLNHDAMYWYRQDPGQGLRLIYYSQIVNDFQKGDIAEGYSVSREKKESFPLTVTSAQKNPTAFYLCASSITLAATDTQYFGPGTRLTVL.

The chain links TRBV6-4 to TRBJ2-7; 9 bases match TRBD1. The CDR3 runs to 15 residues. Losses at the gene ends were 5 bases for V and 3 bases for J; bases not matched to a gene: 8. The V gene's germline CDR1 is MRHNA and CDR2 SNTAGT. CDR3 amino acids: CASSSNRGQVYEQYV. In DNA form, the CDR3 reads TGTGCCAGCAGTTCGAACAGGGGGCAAGTCTACGAGCAGTACGTC.

The chain joins TRBV13 to TRBJ2-3; D remains ambiguous. Germline V gene data show CDR1 as PRHDT and CDR2 as FYEKMQ (reference sequence). The CDR3 runs 13 residues. Trimming shortened V by 6 bases and J by 8 bases, and 15 bases separated the two germline ends. In nucleotides, the CDR3 is TGTGCCAGCAGGCCCCTTGGCGCAGGTACGCAGTATTTT. This sequence encodes CASRPLGAGTQYF.

The chain joins TRBV4-3 to TRBJ1-2, with 7 bases that match TRBD1. There are 15 residues in the CDR3. CDR1 LGHNA and CDR2 YSLEER come from the germline V gene. V lost 1 base to trimming and J lost 3 bases; unmatched junction nucleotides: 5. Written as DNA, the CDR3 is TGCGCCAGCAGCCAAGGAAGCAGGGGGGACTATGGCTACACCTTC. Its protein is CASSQGSRGDYGYTF.

The chain combines TRBV5-4 with TRBJ2-3, with D possibly matching TRBD1 (6 bases). Germline CDR1 is SGHNT and CDR2 is YYREEE (reference sequence). Trimming removed 0 bases from V and 3 bases from J, with 11 bases in between. This CDR3 contains 15 residues. The CDR3 reads CASSLVGQRTDTQYF. The DNA for the CDR3 is TGTGCCAGCAGCTTGGTCGGACAGCGAACAGATACGCAGTATTTT.

The chain recombines TRBV27 with TRBJ2-1; 9 bases are a match to TRBD2. In germline, CDR1 is MNHEY, CDR2 SMNVEV (reference sequence). The V segment lost 2 bases and the J segment 2 bases; nucleotides outside the gene matches: 1. The CDR3 extends over 15 amino acids. The CDR3 sequence is CASSLLAGTYNEQFF. The CDR3 nucleotides read TGTGCCAGCAGTTTACTAGCGGGGACCTACAATGAGCAGTTCTTC.

This clone was seen a single time. The chain employs TRBV2 and TRBJ2-7; 7 nucleotides agree with TRBD1. Unmatched junction bases numbered 5, after V lost 5 bases and J lost 4 bases. The CDR3 spans 13 residues. CDR1 and CDR2 (germline): SNHLY, FYNNEI. For the CDR3, the DNA is TGTGCCAGCAGTAAGGGGGCGCGATACGAGCAGTACGTC. Encoded protein: CASSKGARYEQYV.